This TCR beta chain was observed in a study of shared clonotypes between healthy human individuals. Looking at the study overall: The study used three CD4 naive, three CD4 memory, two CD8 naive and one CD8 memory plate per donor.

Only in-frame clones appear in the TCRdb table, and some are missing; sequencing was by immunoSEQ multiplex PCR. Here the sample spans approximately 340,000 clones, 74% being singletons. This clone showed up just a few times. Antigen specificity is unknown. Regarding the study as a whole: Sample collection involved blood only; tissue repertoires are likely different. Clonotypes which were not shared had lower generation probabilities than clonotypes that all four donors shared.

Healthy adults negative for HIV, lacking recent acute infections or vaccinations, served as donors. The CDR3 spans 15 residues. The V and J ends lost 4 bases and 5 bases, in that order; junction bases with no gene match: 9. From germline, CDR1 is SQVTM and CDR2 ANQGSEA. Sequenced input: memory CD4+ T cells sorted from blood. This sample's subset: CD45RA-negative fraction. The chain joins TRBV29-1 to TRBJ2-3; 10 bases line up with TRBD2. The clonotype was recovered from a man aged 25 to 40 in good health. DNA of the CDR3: TGCAGCGTTGTAGGGACTAGCGCCGCAGAAGATACGCAGTATTTT. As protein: CSVVGTSAAEDTQYF.